Sequencing of this TCR beta chain was carried out in a study of graft-versus-host responses after intestinal transplantation. Plating combined approximately 200,000 CFSE-labeled responder cells with approximately 200,000 irradiated, violet-dye-labeled stimulator cells. There are a few counts of this clone. Measured with immunoSEQ multiplex PCR; TCRdb has only the in-frame clones, and not every one. In the table there are 4,500 to 6,500 clones, around a third of which are singletons. CDR3 length equals 17 residues. Germline CDR1 is SGHTA and CDR2 is FQGTGA. J gave up 7 bases and V 1 base, and 5 bases lay outside the gene matches.

This specimen was alloreactive CD8+ T cells from a mixed lymphocyte reaction culture, taken before intestinal transplant. Subset noted: CFSE-low proliferating T cells sorted from roughly six-day pre-transplant mixed lymphocyte reaction (GvH or HvG direction). This receptor was identified in a human patient who received an intestinal transplant. The rearrangement uses TRBV7-3 and TRBJ2-1, with TRBD2 identical over 15 bases. This CDR3 is CASSLIPGLAGGNEQFF. As DNA, the CDR3 is TGTGCCAGCAGCTTAATCCCCGGACTAGCGGGAGGGAATGAGCAGTTCTTC.